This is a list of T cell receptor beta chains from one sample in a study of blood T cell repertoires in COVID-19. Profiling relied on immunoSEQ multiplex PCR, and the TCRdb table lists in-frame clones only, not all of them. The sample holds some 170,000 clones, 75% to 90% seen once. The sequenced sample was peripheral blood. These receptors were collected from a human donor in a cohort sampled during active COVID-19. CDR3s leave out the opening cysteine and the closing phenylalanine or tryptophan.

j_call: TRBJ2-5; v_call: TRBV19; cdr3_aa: ASSIDRSGPYQETQY
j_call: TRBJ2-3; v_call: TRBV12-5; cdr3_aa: ASASTTDTQY
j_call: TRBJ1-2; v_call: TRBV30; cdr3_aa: ACRGGENRGYT
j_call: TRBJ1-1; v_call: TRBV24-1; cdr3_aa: ATSGQGATDTEAF
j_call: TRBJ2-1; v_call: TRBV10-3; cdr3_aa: AISDQAGNNEQF
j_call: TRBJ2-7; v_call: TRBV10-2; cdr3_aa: ASSEIVRRTSNYEQY
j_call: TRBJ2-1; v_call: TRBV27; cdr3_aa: ASSFGNEQF
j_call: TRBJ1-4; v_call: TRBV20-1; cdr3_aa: SAKAGEKLF
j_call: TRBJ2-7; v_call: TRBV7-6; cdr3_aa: ASSLGLAGGIDEQY
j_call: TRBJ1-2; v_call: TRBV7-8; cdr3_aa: ASSLAVGTGSNYGYT
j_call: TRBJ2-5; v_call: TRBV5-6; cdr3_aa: ASSHSGLQYQETQY
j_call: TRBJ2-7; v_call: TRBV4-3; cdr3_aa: ASSQDRTAVEQY
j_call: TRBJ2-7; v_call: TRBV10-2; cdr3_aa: ASKAGGLGEQY
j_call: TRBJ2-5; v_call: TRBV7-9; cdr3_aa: ASSNEDNQETQY
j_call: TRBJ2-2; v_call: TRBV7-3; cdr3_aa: ASSLRGSGELF
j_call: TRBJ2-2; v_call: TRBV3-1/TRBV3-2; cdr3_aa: ASSQVTAGGKRELF
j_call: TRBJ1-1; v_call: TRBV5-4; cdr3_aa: ASSLGGGTEAF
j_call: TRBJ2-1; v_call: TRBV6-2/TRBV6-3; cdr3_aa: ASSLQGYNEQF
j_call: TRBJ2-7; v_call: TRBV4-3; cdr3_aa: ASSRFIGNYEQY
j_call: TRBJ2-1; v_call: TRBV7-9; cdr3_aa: ASSPEHEQF
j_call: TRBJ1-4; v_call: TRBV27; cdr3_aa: ASRTSGTGDEKLF
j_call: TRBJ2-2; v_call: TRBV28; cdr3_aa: ASSQLGPKNTGELF
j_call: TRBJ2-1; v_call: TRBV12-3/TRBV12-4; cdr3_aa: ASKPSSYNEQF
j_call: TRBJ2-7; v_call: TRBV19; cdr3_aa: ASSTGTSLTYEQY
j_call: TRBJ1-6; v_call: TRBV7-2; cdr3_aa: ASSLDGGSPLH
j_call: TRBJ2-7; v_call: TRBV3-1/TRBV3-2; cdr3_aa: ASSPGTVPYEQY
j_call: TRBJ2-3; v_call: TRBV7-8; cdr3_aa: ASSLVPSGVTDTQY
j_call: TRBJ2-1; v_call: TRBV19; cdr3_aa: ASSTSPRLAGDEQF
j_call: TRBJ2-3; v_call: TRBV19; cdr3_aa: ASSVAGGGTDTQY
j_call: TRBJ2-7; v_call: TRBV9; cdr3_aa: ASSVGQPLDGEQY
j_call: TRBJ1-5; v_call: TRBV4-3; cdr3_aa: ASSQDASGSNQPQH
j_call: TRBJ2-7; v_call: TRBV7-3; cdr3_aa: ASSPENSGYEQY
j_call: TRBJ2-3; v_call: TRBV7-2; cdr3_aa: ASSSQGTDTQY
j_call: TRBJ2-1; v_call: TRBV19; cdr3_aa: ASTIRGSGGAVNEQF
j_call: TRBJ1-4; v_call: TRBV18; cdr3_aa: ASSPLVGSNEKLF
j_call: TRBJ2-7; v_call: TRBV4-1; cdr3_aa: ASSPGTGLHEQY
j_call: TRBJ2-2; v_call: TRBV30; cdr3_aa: AWSVMFGTDAGELF
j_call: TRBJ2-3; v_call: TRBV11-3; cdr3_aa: ASSRGTSGGSTDTQY
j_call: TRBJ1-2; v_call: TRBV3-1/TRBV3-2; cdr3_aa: ASSQGTGRGYT
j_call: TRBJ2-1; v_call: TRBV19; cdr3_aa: ASSYLSSGNNEQF
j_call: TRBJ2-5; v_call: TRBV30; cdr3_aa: AWSRLAGQETQY
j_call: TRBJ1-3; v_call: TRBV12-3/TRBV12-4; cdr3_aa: ASSLTGLNTIY
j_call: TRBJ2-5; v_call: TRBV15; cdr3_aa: ATSPEVAPGETQY
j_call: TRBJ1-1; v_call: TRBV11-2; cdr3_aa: ASSPGDRVGNTEAF
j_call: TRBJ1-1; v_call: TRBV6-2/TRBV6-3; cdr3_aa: ASSDYRGPDTEAF
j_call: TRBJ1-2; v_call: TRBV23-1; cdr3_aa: ASRKRTGNGYT
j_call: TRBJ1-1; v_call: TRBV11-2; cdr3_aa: ASSLSDRVWVNTEAF
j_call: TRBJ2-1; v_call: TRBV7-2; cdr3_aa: ASNSFSGRDNEQF
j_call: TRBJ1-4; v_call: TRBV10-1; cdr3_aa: ASSDGREDEKLF
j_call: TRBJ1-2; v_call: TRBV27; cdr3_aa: ASSLRGTNYGYT
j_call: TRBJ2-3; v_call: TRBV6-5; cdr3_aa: ASRTGTRLNTQY
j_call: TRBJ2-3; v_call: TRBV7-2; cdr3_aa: ASSRTSGSPTQY
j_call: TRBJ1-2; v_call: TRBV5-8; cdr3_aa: ASSLGPVGTGYT
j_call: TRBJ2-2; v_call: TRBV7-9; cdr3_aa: ASSLTSSRIRTGELF
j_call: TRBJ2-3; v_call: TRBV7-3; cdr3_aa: ASSWGLGSDTQY